This T cell receptor (beta chain) was captured by sequencing in a study of blood T cell repertoires in COVID-19. Whole-study context: Acute-phase and convalescent COVID-19 samples originated in the United States, Italy and Spain. From T cells, B-cell-depleted T cells, or PBMCs came the material, which was cDNA or gDNA.

Profiled with immunoSEQ multiplex PCR; TCRdb holds only in-frame clones, not every one. The sample lists 390,000 or so clones, almost 90% seen once, with 6.5% in the top ten. Sequencing was carried out using peripheral blood. This clonotype was sampled from a man aged 18 to 30 with active or convalescent COVID-19.

The CDR3 sequence is CAISDQASNEQFF. Written as DNA, the CDR3 is TGTGCCATCAGTGATCAGGCGAGTAATGAGCAGTTCTTC. This sequence joins TRBV10-3 and TRBJ2-1; D not resolved. CDR3 size: 13 residues. Germline V gives CDR1 ENHRY, CDR2 SYGVKD. V dropped 3 bases and J dropped 7 bases, with 10 bases sitting between them.